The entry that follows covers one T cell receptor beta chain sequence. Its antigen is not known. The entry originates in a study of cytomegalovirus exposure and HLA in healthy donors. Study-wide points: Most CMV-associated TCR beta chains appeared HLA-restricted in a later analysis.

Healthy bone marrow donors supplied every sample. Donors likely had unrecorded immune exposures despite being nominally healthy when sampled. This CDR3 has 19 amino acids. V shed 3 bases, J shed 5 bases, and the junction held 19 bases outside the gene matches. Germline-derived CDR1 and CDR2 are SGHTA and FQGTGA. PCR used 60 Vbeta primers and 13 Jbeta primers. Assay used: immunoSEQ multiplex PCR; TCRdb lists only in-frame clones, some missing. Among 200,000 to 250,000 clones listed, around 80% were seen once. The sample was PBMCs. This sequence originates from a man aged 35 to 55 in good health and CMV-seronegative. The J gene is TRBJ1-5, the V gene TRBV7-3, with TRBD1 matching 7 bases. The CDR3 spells CASSFRTSQGIERDQPQHF. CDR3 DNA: TGTGCCAGCAGCTTCCGCACGTCACAGGGGATAGAGCGAGATCAGCCCCAGCATTTT.